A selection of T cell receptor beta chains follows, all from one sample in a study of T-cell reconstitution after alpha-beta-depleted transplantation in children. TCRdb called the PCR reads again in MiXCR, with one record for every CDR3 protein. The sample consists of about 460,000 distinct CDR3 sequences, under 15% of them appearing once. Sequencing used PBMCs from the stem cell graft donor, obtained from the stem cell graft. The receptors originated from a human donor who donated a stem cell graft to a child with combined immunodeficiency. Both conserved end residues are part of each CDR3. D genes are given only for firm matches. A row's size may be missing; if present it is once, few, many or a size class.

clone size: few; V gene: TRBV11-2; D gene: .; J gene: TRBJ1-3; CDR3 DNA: TGTGCCAGCAGCCTACGAGGATGGGAAGTCTCAGGAAACACCATATATTTT; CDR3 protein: CASSLRGWEVSGNTIYF
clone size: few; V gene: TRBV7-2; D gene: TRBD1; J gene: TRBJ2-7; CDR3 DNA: TGTGCCAGCAGCTTAGCGTATGGGACAGGGGTCCACGAGCAGTACTTC; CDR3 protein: CASSLAYGTGVHEQYF
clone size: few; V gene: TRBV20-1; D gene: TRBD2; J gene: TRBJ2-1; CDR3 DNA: TGCAGTGCTAGAGATCCGGGCGGGAGCCATTACAATGAGCAGTTCTTC; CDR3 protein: CSARDPGGSHYNEQFF
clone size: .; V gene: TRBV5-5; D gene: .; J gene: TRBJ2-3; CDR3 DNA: TGTGCCAGCAGCTTGCAGGGTCGGATCGCAGATACGCAGTATTTT; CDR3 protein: CASSLQGRIADTQYF
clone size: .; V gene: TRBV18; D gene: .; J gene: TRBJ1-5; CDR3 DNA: TGTGCCAGCTCACTAAGCCCCTCTGGCAATCAGCCCCAGCATTTT; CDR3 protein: CASSLSPSGNQPQHF
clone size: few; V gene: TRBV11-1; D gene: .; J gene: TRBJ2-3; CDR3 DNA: TGTGCCAGCAGCTTAGCCATTCGATCCCGCACAGATACGCAGTATTTT; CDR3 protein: CASSLAIRSRTDTQYF
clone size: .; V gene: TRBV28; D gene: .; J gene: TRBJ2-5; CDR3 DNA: TGTGCCAGCAGTTACCCCCCAGGGGCCCAGTACTTC; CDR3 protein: CASSYPPGAQYF
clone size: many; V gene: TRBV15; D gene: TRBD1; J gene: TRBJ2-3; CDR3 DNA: TGTGCCACCAGCAGAGGGCAGGGGGCCGCAGATACGCAGTATTTT; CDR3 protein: CATSRGQGAADTQYF
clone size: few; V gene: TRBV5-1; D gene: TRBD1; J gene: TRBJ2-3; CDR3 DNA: TGCGCCAGCGGGTCAGGGGGAGATACGCAGTATTTT; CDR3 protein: CASGSGGDTQYF
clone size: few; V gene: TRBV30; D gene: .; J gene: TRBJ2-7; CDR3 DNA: TGTGCCTGGAGAAAGTCAAGCTACGAGCAGTACTTC; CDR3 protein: CAWRKSSYEQYF
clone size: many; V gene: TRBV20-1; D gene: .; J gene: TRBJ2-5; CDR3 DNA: TGCAGTGCTAGAGTGTGGGAGACCCAGTACTTC; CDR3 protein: CSARVWETQYF